This T cell receptor beta chain was recorded in a study of T cell changes during pregnancy in multiple sclerosis. The CDR3 covers 14 residues. From germline, CDR1 is SGHVS and CDR2 FQNEAQ. V was shortened by 7 bases and J by 3 bases, with 15 bases between the two germline ends. Sequenced by immunoSEQ multiplex PCR; TCRdb stores in-frame clones only, minus some. The table shows about 87,000 clones, with around 93% occurring only once. This sample comprised peripheral blood, obtained in the third trimester of pregnancy. The chain joins TRBV7-8 to TRBJ1-1, with D perhaps matching TRBD1 (6 bases). This clonotype was sampled from a female donor in good health, enrolled as a control in a pregnancy study. As DNA, the CDR3 is TGTGCCAGCATCACAGGGTTGGGGTACACTGAAGCTTTCTTT. This encodes CASITGLGYTEAFF.